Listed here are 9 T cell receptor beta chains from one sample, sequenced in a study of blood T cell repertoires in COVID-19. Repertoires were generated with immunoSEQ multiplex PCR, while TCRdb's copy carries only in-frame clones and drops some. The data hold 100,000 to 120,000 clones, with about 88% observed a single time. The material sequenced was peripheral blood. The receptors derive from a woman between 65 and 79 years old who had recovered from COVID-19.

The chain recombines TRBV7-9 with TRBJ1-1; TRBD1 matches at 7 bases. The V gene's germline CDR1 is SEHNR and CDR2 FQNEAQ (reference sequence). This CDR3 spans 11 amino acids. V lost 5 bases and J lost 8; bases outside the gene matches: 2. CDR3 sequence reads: CASSPDREAFF. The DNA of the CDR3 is TGTGCCAGCAGCCCGGACAGGGAAGCTTTCTTT.

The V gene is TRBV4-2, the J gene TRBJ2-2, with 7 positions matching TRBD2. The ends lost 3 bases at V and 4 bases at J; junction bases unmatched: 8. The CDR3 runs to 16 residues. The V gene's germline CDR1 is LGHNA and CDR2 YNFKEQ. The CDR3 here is CASSHPPAGATGELFF. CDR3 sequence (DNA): TGTGCCAGCAGCCACCCCCCGGCGGGAGCCACCGGGGAGCTGTTTTTT.

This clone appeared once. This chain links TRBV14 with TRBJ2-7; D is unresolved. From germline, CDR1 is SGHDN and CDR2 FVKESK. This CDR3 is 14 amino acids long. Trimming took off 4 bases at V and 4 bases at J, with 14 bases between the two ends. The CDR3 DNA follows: TGTGCCAGCAGCCCCTCCGGGTCCTCTTACGAGCAGTACTTC. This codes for CASSPSGSSYEQYF.

CDR3 bases: TGCGCCAGCACCCCTGTTCTAGCGGATAGCACAGATACGCAGTATTTT. Translated, it gives CASTPVLADSTDTQYF. The chain joins TRBV5-1 to TRBJ2-3; 7 positions agree with TRBD2. Losses at the gene ends were 6 bases for V and 0 bases for J; bases not matched to a gene: 10. The CDR3 loop spans 16 amino acids. Per the germline V gene, CDR1 is SGHRS and CDR2 is YFSETQ.

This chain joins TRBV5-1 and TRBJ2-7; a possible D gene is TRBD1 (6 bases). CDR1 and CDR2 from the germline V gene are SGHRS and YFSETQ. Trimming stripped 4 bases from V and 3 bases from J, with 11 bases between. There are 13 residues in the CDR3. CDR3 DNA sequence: TGCGCCAGCAGCACCGGACAGAACTACGAGCAGTACTTC. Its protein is CASSTGQNYEQYF.

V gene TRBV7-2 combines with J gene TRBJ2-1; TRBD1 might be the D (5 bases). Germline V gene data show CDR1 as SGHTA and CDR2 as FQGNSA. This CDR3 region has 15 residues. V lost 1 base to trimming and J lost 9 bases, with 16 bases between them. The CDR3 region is CASSLGSTASGEQFF. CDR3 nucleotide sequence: TGTGCCAGCAGCTTAGGGTCGACAGCCAGTGGTGAGCAGTTCTTC.

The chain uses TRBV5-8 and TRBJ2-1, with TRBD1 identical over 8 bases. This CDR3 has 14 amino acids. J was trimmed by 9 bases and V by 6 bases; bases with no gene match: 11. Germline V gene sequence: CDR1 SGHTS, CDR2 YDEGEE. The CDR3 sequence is CASTGNRGAGEQFF. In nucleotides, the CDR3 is TGTGCCAGCACCGGAAACAGGGGGGCGGGTGAGCAGTTCTTC.

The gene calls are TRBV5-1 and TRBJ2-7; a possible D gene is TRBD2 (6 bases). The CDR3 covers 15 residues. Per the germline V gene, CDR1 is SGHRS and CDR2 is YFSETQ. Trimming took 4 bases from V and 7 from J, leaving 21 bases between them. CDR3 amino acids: CASSRVVGQAGEQYF. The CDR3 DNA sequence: TGCGCCAGCAGCAGGGTGGTAGGCCAGGCGGGGGAGCAGTACTTC. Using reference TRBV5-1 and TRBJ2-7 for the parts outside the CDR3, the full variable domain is KAGVTQTPRYLIKTRGQQVTLSCSPISGHRSVSWYQQTPGQGLQFLFEYFSETQRNKGNFPGRFSGRQFSNSRSEMNVSTLELGDSALYLCASSRVVGQAGEQYFGPGTRLTVT.

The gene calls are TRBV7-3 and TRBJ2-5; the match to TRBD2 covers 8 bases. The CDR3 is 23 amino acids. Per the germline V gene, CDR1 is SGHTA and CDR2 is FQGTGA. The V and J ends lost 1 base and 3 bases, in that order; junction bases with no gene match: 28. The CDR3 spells CASSLRRTAGDPPRGGYEETQYF. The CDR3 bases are TGTGCCAGCAGCTTAAGGCGAACAGCGGGGGACCCGCCAAGGGGAGGTTATGAAGAGACCCAGTACTTC. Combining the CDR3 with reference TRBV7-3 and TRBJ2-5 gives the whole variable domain GAGVSQTPSNKVTEKGKYVELRCDPISGHTALYWYRQSLGQGPEFLIYFQGTGAADDSGLPNDRFFAVRPEGSVSTLKIQRTERGDSAVYLCASSLRRTAGDPPRGGYEETQYFGPGTRLLVL.